The source of this T cell receptor (beta chain) is a study of blood T cells in healthy people across ages. The CDR3 runs to 15 residues. The V end lost 6 bases, the J end lost 3 bases, and 17 bases lay between the germline ends. Per germline, CDR1 LGHDT and CDR2 YNNKEL (reference sequence). Then a second PCR, running about 6 to 12 cycles, was carried out with a sample-barcoded 5' primer and a J-beta primer mix. Tagging of each cDNA molecule was performed by a template-switch adaptor with 12 random nucleotides. Each single sample gave us at least 2.5 million CDR3-containing paired-end reads. TCRdb itself ran the 5' RACE reads through MiXCR, one entry per CDR3 protein. This sample has 710,000 or so distinct CDR3 sequences, with 32% found just once. This clonotype occurred many times. The antigen remains undetermined. Regarding the study as a whole: The study could not conclusively compare naive and antigen-experienced cells, given its unsorted PBMCs. Age brought a roughly linear fall in TCR beta diversity measured per million T cells.

The sequenced sample consisted of blood. This clonotype was obtained from a woman aged 80 or older in good health. The V gene is TRBV3-1, the J gene TRBJ2-5; D uncertain. CDR3 region: CASSQSTGPEETQYF. The CDR3 bases are TGTGCCAGCAGTCAAAGTACGGGCCCGGAAGAGACCCAGTACTTC.